This TCR beta chain was found in a study of response to subunit inactivated influenza vaccine. Study outcomes and limitations: Authors suggested each seasonal influenza vaccination recruits few new T cells.

This clonotype was detected only a few times. The target antigen is unknown. TCRdb reanalysed the RT-PCR reads using MiXCR and keeps one entry per CDR3 protein. The data show approximately 700,000 distinct CDR3 sequences, about a sixth seen once. The material sequenced was PBMCs from blood, taken 11 to 12 days after vaccination. The TCR originated in a man in his fifties or sixties who received an inactivated influenza vaccine.

CDR3 nucleotides: TGTGCCAGCAGCTTAGGCGTCTTTTTGTCTCCGGCTCAAGAGACCCAGTACTTC. It is translated as CASSLGVFLSPAQETQYF. This rearrangement joins TRBV11-2 to TRBJ2-5; D is ambiguous. This CDR3 has 18 amino acids. The V gene's germline CDR1 is SGHAT and CDR2 FQNNGV. V was pared by 1 base and J by 2 bases, with 20 bases between.